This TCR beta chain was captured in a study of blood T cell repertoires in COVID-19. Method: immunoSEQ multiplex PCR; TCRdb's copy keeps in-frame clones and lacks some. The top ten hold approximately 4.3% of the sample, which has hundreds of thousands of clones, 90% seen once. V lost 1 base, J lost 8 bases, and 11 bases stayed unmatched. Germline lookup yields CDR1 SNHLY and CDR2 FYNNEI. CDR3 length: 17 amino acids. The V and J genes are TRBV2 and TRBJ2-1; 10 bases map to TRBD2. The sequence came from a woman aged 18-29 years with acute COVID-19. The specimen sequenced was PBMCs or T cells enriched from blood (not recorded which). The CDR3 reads CASSEVAWASGSDEQFF. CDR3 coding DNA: TGTGCCAGCAGTGAAGTAGCCTGGGCTAGCGGGAGTGATGAGCAGTTCTTC.